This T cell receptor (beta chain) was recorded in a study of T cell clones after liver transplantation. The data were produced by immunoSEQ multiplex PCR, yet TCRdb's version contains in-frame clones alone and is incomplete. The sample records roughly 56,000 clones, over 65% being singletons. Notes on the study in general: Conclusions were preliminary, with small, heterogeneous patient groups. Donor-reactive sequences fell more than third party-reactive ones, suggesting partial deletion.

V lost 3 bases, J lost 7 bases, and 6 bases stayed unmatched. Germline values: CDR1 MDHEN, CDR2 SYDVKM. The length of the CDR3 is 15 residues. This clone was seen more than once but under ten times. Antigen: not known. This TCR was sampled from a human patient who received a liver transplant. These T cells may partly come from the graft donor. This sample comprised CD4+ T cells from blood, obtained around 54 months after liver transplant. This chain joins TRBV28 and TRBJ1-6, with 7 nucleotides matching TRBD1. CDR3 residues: CASSFQQGYNSPLHF. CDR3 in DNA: TGTGCCAGCAGTTTCCAACAGGGGTACAATTCACCCCTCCACTTT.